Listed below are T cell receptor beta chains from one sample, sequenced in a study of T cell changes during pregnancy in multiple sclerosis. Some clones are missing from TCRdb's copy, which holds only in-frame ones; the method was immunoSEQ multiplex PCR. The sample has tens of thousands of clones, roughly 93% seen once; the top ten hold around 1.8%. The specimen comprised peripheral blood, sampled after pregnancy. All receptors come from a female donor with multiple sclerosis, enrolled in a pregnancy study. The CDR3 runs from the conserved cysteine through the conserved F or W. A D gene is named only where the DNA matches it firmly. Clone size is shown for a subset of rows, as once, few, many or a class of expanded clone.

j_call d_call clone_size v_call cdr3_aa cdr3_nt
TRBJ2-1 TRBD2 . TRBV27 CASSWSGMGNEQFF TGTGCCAGCAGTTGGAGCGGGATGGGCAATGAGCAGTTCTTC
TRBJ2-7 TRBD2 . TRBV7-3 CASSSLGGLGVHEQYF TGTGCCAGCAGCTCCCTCGGGGGACTAGGAGTCCACGAGCAGTACTTC
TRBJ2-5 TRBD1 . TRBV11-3 CASTERGQVLDHQETQYF TGTGCCAGCACCGAAAGAGGACAGGTTCTCGACCACCAAGAGACCCAGTACTTC
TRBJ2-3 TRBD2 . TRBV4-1 CASSLAGEGYTQYF TGCGCCAGCAGCCTAGCGGGAGAGGGTTATACGCAGTATTTT
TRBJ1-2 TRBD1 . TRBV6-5 CASRSDREGYGYTF TGTGCCAGCAGGTCGGACAGGGAGGGCTATGGCTACACCTTC
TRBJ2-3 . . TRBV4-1 CASSQVGGGRRSTDTQYF TGCGCCAGCAGCCAAGTTGGCGGAGGGAGGCGCAGCACAGATACGCAGTATTTT
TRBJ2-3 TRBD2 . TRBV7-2 CASSSSGRGTDTQYF TGTGCCAGCAGCTCTAGCGGGAGAGGAACAGATACGCAGTATTTT
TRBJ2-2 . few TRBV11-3 CASSRTRELFF TGTGCCAGCAGTCGAACTAGGGAGCTGTTTTTT
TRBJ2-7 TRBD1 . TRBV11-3 CASSLEGTGSYEQYF TGTGCCAGCAGCTTAGAAGGGACAGGGTCCTACGAGCAGTACTTC
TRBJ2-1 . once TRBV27 CASSLEAGRQFF TGTGCCAGCAGTTTAGAGGCGGGACGGCAGTTCTTC
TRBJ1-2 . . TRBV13 CASSLGGTANYGYTF TGTGCCAGCAGCTTAGGAGGTACAGCTAACTATGGCTACACCTTC
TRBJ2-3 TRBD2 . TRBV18 CASSPREGGPTDTQYF TGTGCCAGCTCACCACGGGAGGGAGGGCCGACAGATACGCAGTATTTT
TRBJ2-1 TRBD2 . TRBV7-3 CASSLGVGSGSKDEQFF TGTGCCAGCAGCTTAGGAGTGGGCAGCGGGAGTAAAGATGAGCAGTTCTTC
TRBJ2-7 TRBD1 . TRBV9 CASSAATGGYEQYF TGTGCCAGCAGCGCAGCGACAGGGGGGTACGAGCAGTACTTC
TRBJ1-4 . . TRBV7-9 CASSNRDWPNEKLFF TGTGCCAGCAGCAACAGGGATTGGCCTAATGAAAAACTGTTTTTT
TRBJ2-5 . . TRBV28 CASSLTNQETQYF TGTGCCAGCAGTTTAACTAACCAAGAGACCCAGTACTTC
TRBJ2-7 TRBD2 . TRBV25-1 CASSEGGRTYEQYF TGTGCCAGCAGTGAAGGCGGGAGGACATACGAGCAGTACTTC
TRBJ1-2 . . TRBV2 CASSEGVGRGYGYTF TGTGCCAGCAGTGAAGGGGTAGGCAGGGGCTATGGCTACACCTTC
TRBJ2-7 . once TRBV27 CASSSRLNTYEQYF TGTGCCAGCAGTTCGAGGCTGAACACCTACGAGCAGTACTTC
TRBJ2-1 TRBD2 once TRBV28 CASSLGSLPGGSYNEQFF TGTGCCAGCAGTTTAGGGTCCCTACCGGGAGGCTCCTACAATGAGCAGTTCTTC
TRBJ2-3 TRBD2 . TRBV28 CASSFPQRGGTDTQYF TGTGCCAGCAGTTTCCCCCAGCGGGGTGGCACAGATACGCAGTATTTT
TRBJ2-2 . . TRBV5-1 CASSLLDTGELFF TGCGCCAGCAGCTTGCTTGACACCGGGGAGCTGTTTTTT
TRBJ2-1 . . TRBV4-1 CASSQDPPGVYNEQFF TGCGCCAGCAGCCAAGATCCCCCGGGAGTTTACAATGAGCAGTTCTTC
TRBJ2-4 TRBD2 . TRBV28 CASSLWGSGSDIQYF TGTGCCAGCAGTTTATGGGGTAGCGGGAGTGACATTCAGTACTTC
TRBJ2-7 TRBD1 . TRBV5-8 CASRGQTKYF TGTGCCAGCAGGGGACAGACGAAGTACTTC
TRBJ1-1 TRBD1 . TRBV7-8 CASTRAGGGTEAFF TGTGCCAGCACCAGGGCAGGGGGAGGCACTGAAGCTTTCTTT
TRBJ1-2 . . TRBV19 CASSGDGSYGYTF TGTGCATCGTCGGGGGATGGGAGCTATGGCTACACCTTC
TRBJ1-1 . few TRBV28 CASSPDMNTEAFF TGTGCCAGCAGTCCAGACATGAACACTGAAGCTTTCTTT
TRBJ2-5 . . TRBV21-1 CASSKYFMVPLQDQETQYF TGTGCCAGCAGCAAATATTTTATGGTCCCACTACAGGACCAAGAGACCCAGTACTTC
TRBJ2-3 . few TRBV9 CASKADRSTDTQYF TGTGCCAGCAAAGCGGACCGAAGCACAGATACGCAGTATTTT
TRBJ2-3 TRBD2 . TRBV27 CASSERERPDTQYF TGTGCCAGCAGCGAGCGGGAGCGCCCAGATACGCAGTATTTT
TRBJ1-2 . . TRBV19 CASNQGIYGNYGYTF TGTGCCAGTAATCAGGGGATCTACGGAAACTATGGCTACACCTTC
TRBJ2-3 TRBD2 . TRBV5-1 CASSPGLAGGLTDTQYF TGCGCCAGCAGCCCGGGACTAGCGGGAGGTTTGACAGATACGCAGTATTTT
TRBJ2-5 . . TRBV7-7 CASSLTLGGGGETQYF TGTGCTAGCAGCTTAACTCTTGGGGGAGGGGGAGAGACCCAGTACTTC
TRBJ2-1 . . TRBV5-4 CASSLVSSGRQFF TGTGCCAGCAGCTTGGTTTCTTCTGGGAGACAGTTCTTC
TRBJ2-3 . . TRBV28 CASSLASPSTDTQYF TGTGCCAGCAGTCTTGCTAGCCCCAGCACAGATACGCAGTATTTT
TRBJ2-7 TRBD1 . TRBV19 CASSAPSGTEVYEQYF TGTGCCAGTAGTGCCCCATCCGGGACAGAAGTCTACGAGCAGTACTTC
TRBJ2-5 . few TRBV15 CATSRAGAVQETQYF TGTGCCACCAGCAGAGCTGGGGCTGTCCAAGAGACCCAGTACTTC
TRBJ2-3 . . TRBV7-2 CASSLGLTDTQYF TGTGCCAGCAGCTTAGGACTCACAGATACGCAGTATTTT
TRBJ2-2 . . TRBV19 CASSISGRNTGELFF TGTGCCAGTAGTATAAGCGGCCGAAACACCGGGGAGCTGTTTTTT